The present T cell receptor (beta chain) was sequenced within a study of T cells in Graves' hyperthyroidism and ophthalmopathy. Trimming pared 3 bases from V and 1 base from J, leaving 9 bases between. This CDR3 region has 14 residues. Regions amplified from RNA transcripts were the TCR beta CDR3 regions. Primed by the HTBI set, a first-round RT-PCR was run on the TCR CDR3. TCRdb re-called the multiplex PCR reads through MiXCR, storing one row per CDR3 protein. The repertoire holds about 610,000 distinct CDR3 sequences, with 14% to 15% as singletons. This clonotype came up many times. The genes are TRBV12-3 or TRBV12-4 and TRBJ1-1; D is undetermined. Sequencing input: blood. The receptor's source is a woman in her thirties or forties with Graves' ophthalmopathy. CDR3 DNA sequence: TGTGCCAGCAGTTTGTGGCGAGGGAACACTGAAGCTTTCTTT. Encoded protein: CASSLWRGNTEAFF.